This TCR beta chain was sequenced for a study of blood T cell repertoires in COVID-19. About the research overall: Acute and convalescent COVID-19 specimens originated in the United States, Italy and Spain. The cDNA or gDNA used as material had been derived from T cells, B-cell-depleted T cells, or PBMCs.

Under the authors' procedure: Nucleated cell number was recorded as an estimate derived from reference gene primer amplification. The protocol was immunoSEQ multiplex PCR, while the TCRdb copy is restricted to in-frame clones and leaves out a portion. The DNA gave D and trimming, while V, J and clone size come from that table. The table shows more than 95,000 clones, with about 90% occurring only once. V was pared by 7 bases and J by 3 bases, with 12 bases between. This CDR3 is 13 amino acids long. Germline CDR1 is SQVTM and CDR2 is ANQGSEA. V and J are TRBV29-1 and TRBJ2-2, with D tentatively TRBD1 (5 bases). The source of this sequence is a human donor in a cohort sampled during active COVID-19. Input material: peripheral blood. CDR3 sequence: CSAGQGYTGELFF. CDR3 nucleotide sequence: TGCAGCGCTGGGCAGGGATACACCGGGGAGCTGTTTTTT.